A selection of T cell receptor beta chains follows, all from one sample in a study of Graves' ophthalmopathy and Graves' hyperthyroidism. TCRdb reprocessed the multiplex PCR reads via MiXCR and lists one record per CDR3 protein. This sample has hundreds of thousands of distinct CDR3 sequences, with 22% found just once. What was sequenced was peripheral blood. The receptors stem from a woman aged 18-35 years with stable Graves' hyperthyroidism. Some clones in this sample may be carry-over from other donors' samples. Both conserved end residues are part of each CDR3. Each record gives: V gene, J gene, clone size, D gene, CDR3 DNA, CDR3 protein. The D gene is left open where the match is weak. Size tells how often a clone was seen (once, few, many) or the class of an expanded clone, and some rows leave it out.

TRBV9	TRBJ1-6	many	.	TGTGCCAGCAGCGCTTACGGTTCGGATTCACCCCTCCACTTT	CASSAYGSDSPLHF
TRBV6-2/TRBV6-3	TRBJ1-2	.	.	TGTGCCAGCAGTCGCGACCCGACCGTAGCTAACTATGGCTACACCTTC	CASSRDPTVANYGYTF
TRBV6-2/TRBV6-3	TRBJ1-3	few	.	TGTGCCAGCAGTTACGACAGGATGAGCTCTGGAAACACCATATATTTT	CASSYDRMSSGNTIYF
TRBV12-3/TRBV12-4	TRBJ1-6	many	.	TGTGCCAGCCACGCAGGGTTAGGTTCACCCCTCCACTTT	CASHAGLGSPLHF
TRBV10-1	TRBJ2-7	many	TRBD2	TGCGCCAGCAGTATCGAGCGGGGGGCCGAGCAGTACTTC	CASSIERGAEQYF
TRBV27	TRBJ2-2	many	.	TGTGCCAGCAGTTGGCAGGGTGAAACCGGGGAGCTGTTTTTT	CASSWQGETGELFF
TRBV15	TRBJ2-5	many	.	TGTGCCACCAGCAGAGGGGCAGACCAAGAGACCCAGTACTTC	CATSRGADQETQYF
TRBV19	TRBJ1-2	.	TRBD1	TGTGCCAGTAATATAAGCAGGGGGCGCGGCTATGGCTACACCTTC	CASNISRGRGYGYTF
TRBV7-2	TRBJ1-2	many	.	TGTGCCAGCAGCTTACGGGAAGGGAACGGCTACACCTTC	CASSLREGNGYTF
TRBV7-6	TRBJ2-5	.	.	TGTGCCAGCAGCAACCGAGGGATACAAGAGACCCAGTACTTC	CASSNRGIQETQYF
TRBV19	TRBJ1-1	many	TRBD1	TGTGCCAGTAGTATCGGGACAGGGTCGGACACTGAAGCTTTCTTT	CASSIGTGSDTEAFF
TRBV18	TRBJ2-6	many	.	TGTGCCAGCTCACCGATGGAGAGCTCTGGGGCCAACGTCCTGACTTTC	CASSPMESSGANVLTF
TRBV15	TRBJ2-3	many	.	TGTGCCGGGGGGCTAGTTCGGAGCACAGATACGCAGTATTTT	CAGGLVRSTDTQYF
TRBV6-5	TRBJ1-1	many	.	TGTGCCAGCAGTCGGCGTCAGCTGATTAACACTGAAGCTTTCTTT	CASSRRQLINTEAFF
TRBV9	TRBJ1-5	many	.	TGTGCCAGCAGCGTAGAGGGAGGTAGCAATCAGCCCCAGCATTTT	CASSVEGGSNQPQHF
TRBV6-5	TRBJ2-7	.	.	TGTGCCAGCAGTTATGGGACTTGGGGAGCCTACGAGCAGTACTTC	CASSYGTWGAYEQYF
TRBV15	TRBJ2-7	many	TRBD2	TGTGCCACCAGCATTTTCGGGACTAGCGGCTACGAGCAGTACTTC	CATSIFGTSGYEQYF
TRBV20-1	TRBJ1-1	few	TRBD1	TGCAGTGCTAGAGACCACCTGAACGCCGGGACAGCGAACACTGAAGCTTTCTTT	CSARDHLNAGTANTEAFF
TRBV20-1	TRBJ1-1	many	.	TGCAGTGCTAGCTGGCCTATGAACACTGAAGCTTTCTTT	CSASWPMNTEAFF
TRBV18	TRBJ1-6	.	TRBD1	TGTGCCAGCTCACGAGGGGACAGGGGTACTTCACCCCTCCACTTT	CASSRGDRGTSPLHF
TRBV6-5	TRBJ2-5	.	TRBD1	TGTGCCAGCAGTTACACATACAGGGGTAGGGGAGAGACCCAGTACTTC	CASSYTYRGRGETQYF
TRBV7-9	TRBJ2-7	few	TRBD1	TGTGCCAGCAGCGCGAGTGACAGGGCCGCCTACGTGCAGTACTTC	CASSASDRAAYVQYF
TRBV15	TRBJ1-5	.	.	TGTGCCACCAGCAGGGCCCAGTTCTATAGCAATCAGCCCCAGCATTTT	CATSRAQFYSNQPQHF
TRBV12-3/TRBV12-4	TRBJ1-5	many	.	TGTGCCAGCAGTCCGACAGCCAGGGGTAGTCAGCCCCAGCATTTT	CASSPTARGSQPQHF
TRBV6-5	TRBJ1-2	many	.	TGTGCCAGCAGTTACTCGCGGGGTTGGAATGGCTACACCTTC	CASSYSRGWNGYTF
TRBV7-9	TRBJ1-1	.	.	TGTGCCAGCAGCTTAGCGGAGGGGGGCAGTGCTTTCTTT	CASSLAEGGSAFF
TRBV6-2/TRBV6-3	TRBJ1-5	many	.	TGTGCCAGCACGAGGAAAATGACAGCCGAATCCACTTATAGCAATCAGCCCCAGCATTTT	CASTRKMTAESTYSNQPQHF
TRBV20-1	TRBJ1-2	.	.	TGCAGTGCTAGAGCCTTCGGTGGGGTGGAGGTCGGTAGCTATGGCTACACCTTC	CSARAFGGVEVGSYGYTF
TRBV20-1	TRBJ1-1	many	.	TGCAGTGCCAGCCGGGACTTGGGCACTGAAGCTTTCTTT	CSASRDLGTEAFF
TRBV12-3/TRBV12-4	TRBJ2-2	many	.	TGTGCCAGCACCTCTGCCGCGAACACCGGGGAGCTGTTTTTT	CASTSAANTGELFF
TRBV5-1	TRBJ2-7	few	.	TGCGCCAGCAGCTTGGAAGACAGGCGCTCCTACGAGCAGTACTTC	CASSLEDRRSYEQYF
TRBV18	TRBJ2-5	many	.	TGTGCCAGCTCACCACTGGCGGAGCCAAGGGAGACCCAGTACTTC	CASSPLAEPRETQYF
TRBV11-2	TRBJ1-2	many	.	TGTGCCAGCAGCACAAGTTATGGCTACACCTTC	CASSTSYGYTF
TRBV12-3/TRBV12-4	TRBJ2-7	.	.	TGTGCCAGCAGCCCTACAGGGCGGGGCGAGCAGTACTTC	CASSPTGRGEQYF
TRBV27	TRBJ2-4	many	.	TGTGCCAGCACTGAACTCAACGGGAACATTCAGTACTTC	CASTELNGNIQYF
TRBV29-1	TRBJ2-7	many	TRBD1	TGCAGCGCTAGGACAGGGAAGGACGAGCAGTACTTC	CSARTGKDEQYF
TRBV6-1	TRBJ1-6	many	TRBD1	TGTGCCAGCAGTCCCGACAGGGGTAATTCACCCCTCCACTTT	CASSPDRGNSPLHF
TRBV19	TRBJ1-1	many	TRBD1	TGTGCCAGCGACTCCGGGACAGGGTACACTGAAGCTTTCTTT	CASDSGTGYTEAFF
TRBV6-1	TRBJ1-1	.	.	TGTGCCAGCAGTGGTTGGGGTGGCACTGAAGCTTTCTTT	CASSGWGGTEAFF
TRBV28	TRBJ2-7	.	.	TGTGCCAGCAGTTTCTCGGTACTTATAAACGAGCAGTACTTC	CASSFSVLINEQYF
TRBV12-3/TRBV12-4	TRBJ2-7	.	.	TGTGCCAGCAGAATAGCGGACGGAGCGTACGAGCAGTACTTC	CASRIADGAYEQYF
TRBV12-3/TRBV12-4	TRBJ1-1	.	.	TGTGCCAGTCGATTCTACACGGGTGAAGCTTTCTTT	CASRFYTGEAFF
TRBV30	TRBJ1-3	many	TRBD1	TGTGCCTGGGCCCAGGACAGGAACAGAAACACCATATATTTT	CAWAQDRNRNTIYF
TRBV9	TRBJ2-7	once	.	TGTGCCAGCAGCCCACTAGGACGTTACGAGCAGTACTTC	CASSPLGRYEQYF
TRBV20-1	TRBJ2-7	many	.	TGCAGTGCTAGCGGGCCTAACCCCTCCTACGAGCAGTACTTC	CSASGPNPSYEQYF
TRBV2	TRBJ1-2	many	.	TGTGCCAGCAGTGACAGGGCGCTACGACCCCTTAACTATGGCTACACCTTC	CASSDRALRPLNYGYTF
TRBV20-1	TRBJ1-6	many	.	TGCAGTGCTAGAGATCGACAGAGCTCCTATAATTCACCCCTCCACTTT	CSARDRQSSYNSPLHF
TRBV6-1	TRBJ2-5	.	.	TGTGCCAGCAGTGACAGGGGGGTGGAGACCCAGTACTTC	CASSDRGVETQYF